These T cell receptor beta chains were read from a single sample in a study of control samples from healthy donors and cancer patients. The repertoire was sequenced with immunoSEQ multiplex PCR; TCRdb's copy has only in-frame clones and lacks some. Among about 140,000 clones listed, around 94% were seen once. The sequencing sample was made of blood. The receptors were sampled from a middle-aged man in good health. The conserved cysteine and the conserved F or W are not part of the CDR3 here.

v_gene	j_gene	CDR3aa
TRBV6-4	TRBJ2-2	ASSGTEGGELF
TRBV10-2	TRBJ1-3	ASSESRTIGNTIY
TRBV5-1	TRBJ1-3	ASSRGRQGLGNTIY
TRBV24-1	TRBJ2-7	ATSDVPGTSKDSYEQY
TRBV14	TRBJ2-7	ASSHKSSSYEQY
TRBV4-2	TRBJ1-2	ASSQEGDRKLYGYT
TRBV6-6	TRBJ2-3	ASRTAGDTQY
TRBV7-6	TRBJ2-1	ASSPGTSGGNEQF
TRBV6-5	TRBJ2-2	ASSYHRRTNTGELF
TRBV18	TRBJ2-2	ASSPLLGGELF
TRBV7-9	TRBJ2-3	ASSPRFTDTQY
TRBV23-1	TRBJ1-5	ASSPRDRQPIEPQH
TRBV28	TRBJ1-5	ATSGPNQPQH
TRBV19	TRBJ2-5	ASSLRGGGETQY
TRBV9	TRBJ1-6	ASSVVETHLH
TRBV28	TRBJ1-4	ASSLGQGTINEKLF
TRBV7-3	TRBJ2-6	ASRPTGGSGANVLT
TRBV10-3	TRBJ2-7	AIGTSGTYEQY
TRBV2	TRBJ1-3	ASSRPGNTIY
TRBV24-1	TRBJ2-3	ATSDYFGTATDTQY
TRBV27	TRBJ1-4	ASSPRQGPNEKLF
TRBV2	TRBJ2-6	ASSIGAGANVLT
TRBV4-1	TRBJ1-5	ASSQDLQASFNQPQH
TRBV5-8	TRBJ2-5	ASSFEETQY
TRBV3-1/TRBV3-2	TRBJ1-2	ASSSRDTIYGYT
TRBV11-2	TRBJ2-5	ASSLGLGGETQY
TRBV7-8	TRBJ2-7	ASSLVGQGYEQY
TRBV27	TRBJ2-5	ASSFAETQY
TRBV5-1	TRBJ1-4	ASSAQGNNEKLF
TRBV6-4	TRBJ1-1	ASREQMNTEAF
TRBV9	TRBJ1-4	ASSATGAANEKLF